This TCR beta chain was sequenced for a study of identical twins. Broader study findings: With abundant cord blood beta clonotypes, insertions were fewer; memory repertoires showed no such pattern. Twins' surplus sharing was weaker for beta out-of-frame sequences.

The germline gives CDR1 DFQATT, CDR2 SNEGSKA (reference sequence). This CDR3 is 14 amino acids long. TCRdb redid the calling of the 5' RACE reads with MiXCR, one entry per CDR3 protein. The data show roughly 250,000 distinct CDR3 sequences, with roughly an eighth seen just once and around 9.5% held by the top ten. This clonotype was counted a few times. Its specificity is not known. The receptor was isolated from a woman aged 18 to 35 in good health. The chain combines TRBV20-1 with TRBJ2-3, with 7 bases identical to TRBD2. Source material: memory (CD45RO+) T cells sorted from blood. The CDR3 protein is CRPVRGGDTDTQYF. The CDR3 DNA is TGCAGGCCGGTTAGGGGAGGGGACACAGATACGCAGTATTTT.